This note documents a single T cell receptor beta chain sequence. This CDR3 comprises 16 residues. The sample is drawn from a study of blood T cell repertoires in COVID-19. Study in general: Sample material is recorded as cDNA or gDNA derived from T cells, B-cell-depleted T cells, or PBMCs.

Sequenced by immunoSEQ multiplex PCR; TCRdb stores in-frame clones only, minus some. The sample shows 100,000 to 120,000 clones, roughly 82% of them seen only once. The origin of this receptor is a woman aged 40 to 50 with acute or convalescent COVID-19. Sequenced: peripheral blood. The chain has TRBV21-1 and TRBJ1-1; TRBD1 reflects the table's D call only, with no check against the DNA. TRBV21-1 is an annotated pseudogene. This CDR3 is CASSNHRGRRRAEAFF. The CDR3, as DNA: TGTGCCAGCAGCAACCACAGGGGGCGCAGGCGGGCTGAAGCTTTCTTT.